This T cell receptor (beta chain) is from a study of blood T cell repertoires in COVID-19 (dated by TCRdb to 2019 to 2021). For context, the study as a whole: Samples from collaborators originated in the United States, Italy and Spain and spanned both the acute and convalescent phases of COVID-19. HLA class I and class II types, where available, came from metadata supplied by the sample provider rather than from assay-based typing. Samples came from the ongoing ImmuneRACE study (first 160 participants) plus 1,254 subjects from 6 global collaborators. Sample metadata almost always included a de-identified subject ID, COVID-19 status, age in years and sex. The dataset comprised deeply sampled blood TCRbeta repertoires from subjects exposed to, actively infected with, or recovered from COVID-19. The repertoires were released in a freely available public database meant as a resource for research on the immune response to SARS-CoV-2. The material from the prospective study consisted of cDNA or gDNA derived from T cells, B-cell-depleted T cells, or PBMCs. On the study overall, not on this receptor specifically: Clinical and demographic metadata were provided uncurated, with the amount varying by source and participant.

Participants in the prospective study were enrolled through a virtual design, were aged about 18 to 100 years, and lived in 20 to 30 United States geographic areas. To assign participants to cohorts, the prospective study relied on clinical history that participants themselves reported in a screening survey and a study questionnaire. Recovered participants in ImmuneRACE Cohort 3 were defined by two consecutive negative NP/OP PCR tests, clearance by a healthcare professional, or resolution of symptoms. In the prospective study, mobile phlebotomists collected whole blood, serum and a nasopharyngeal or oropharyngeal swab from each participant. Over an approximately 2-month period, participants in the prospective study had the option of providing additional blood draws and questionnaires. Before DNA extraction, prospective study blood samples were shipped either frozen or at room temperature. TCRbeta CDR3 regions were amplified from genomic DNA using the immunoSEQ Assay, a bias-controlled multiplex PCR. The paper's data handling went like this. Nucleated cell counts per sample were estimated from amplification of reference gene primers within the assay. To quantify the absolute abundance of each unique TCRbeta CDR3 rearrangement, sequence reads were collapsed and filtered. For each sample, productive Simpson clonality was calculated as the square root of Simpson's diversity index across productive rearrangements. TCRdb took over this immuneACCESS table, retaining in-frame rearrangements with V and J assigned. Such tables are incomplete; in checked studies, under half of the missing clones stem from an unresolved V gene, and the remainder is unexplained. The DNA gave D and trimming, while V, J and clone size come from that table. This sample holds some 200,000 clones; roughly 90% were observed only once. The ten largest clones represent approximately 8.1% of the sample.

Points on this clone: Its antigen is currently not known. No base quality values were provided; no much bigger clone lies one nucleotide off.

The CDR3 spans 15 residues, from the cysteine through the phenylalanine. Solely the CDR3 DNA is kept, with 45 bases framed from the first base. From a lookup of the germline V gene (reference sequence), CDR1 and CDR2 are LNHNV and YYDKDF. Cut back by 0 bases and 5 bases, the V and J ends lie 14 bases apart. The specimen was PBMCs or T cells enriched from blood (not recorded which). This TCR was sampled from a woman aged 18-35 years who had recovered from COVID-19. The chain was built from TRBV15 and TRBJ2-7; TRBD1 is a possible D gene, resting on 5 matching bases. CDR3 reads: CATSRDLGQGNEQYF. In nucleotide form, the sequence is TGTGCCACCAGCAGAGATTTGGGCCAGGGAAACGAGCAGTACTTC.